Described below is a single TCR beta chain sequence and its context. A library of TCRbeta sequences, prepared with unique molecular identifiers, was generated. TCRdb independently ran MiXCR on the PCR reads; one entry per CDR3 protein. The sample consists of over 400,000 distinct CDR3 sequences, about 12% of them appearing once. Trimming pared 4 bases from V and 6 bases from J, leaving 6 bases between. There are 12 residues in the CDR3. This sample is part of a study of T-cell reconstitution after alpha-beta-depleted transplantation in children. The material was PBMCs from the stem cell graft donor, obtained from the stem cell graft. This receptor was taken from a human donor who donated a stem cell graft to a child with combined immunodeficiency. V is TRBV12-3 or TRBV12-4 and J is TRBJ2-2; D gene uncertain. The CDR3 region is CASSYLSGELFF. The CDR3 DNA sequence: TGTGCCAGCAGTTATCTGTCCGGGGAGCTGTTTTTT.